This T cell receptor beta chain was recovered during a study of EBV T-cell therapy then PD-1 blockade in nasopharyngeal carcinoma (dated by TCRdb to about 2021). Trimming takes 0 bases from V and 6 bases from J, and the germline ends sit 15 bases apart. The CDR3 sequence holds 15 residues, the cysteine and phenylalanine included. Solely the CDR3 DNA is kept, with 45 bases framed from the first base. Sequences SGDLS (CDR1) and YYNGEE (CDR2) are obtained from the germline V gene. In the case of this clone: Its specific antigen is unknown. No per-base quality is available; no much larger clone lies one base away.

In the paper's terms, the treatment or condition label means: AdE1-LMPpoly-expanded autologous EBV-specific T-cell therapy followed by anti-PD-1 nivolumab. Genomic DNA was extracted from sorted cells using the Qiagen DNeasy Kit. The immunoSEQ platform was used for deep sequencing of the TCR beta chain. Per the authors' processing: Repertoire data analysis was performed with the immunoSEQ Analyzer software. Sourced from immuneACCESS, this table was stored by TCRdb with only in-frame sequences that have V and J called. A share of the clones is absent; for the studies checked, an unresolved V gene accounts for under half, and the remainder has no known explanation. The DNA was the basis for D and trimming; V, J and clone size are from that table. This sample comprises roughly 20,000 clones, roughly 84% of them detected only once. Roughly 30% of the sample is in the top ten clones.

The V and J genes are TRBV9 and TRBJ1-1; a confident D gene designation cannot be given. The receptor was derived from a man between 35 and 55 years old with nasopharyngeal carcinoma. This material consisted of CD8+ T cells from blood, taken at roughly day 33 from a patient whose treatment included autologous EBV-specific T cells and nivolumab. DNA sequence: TGTGCCAGCAGCGTAGATCTCCCGGGGAGCTCTGAAGCTTTCTTT. It translates as CASSVDLPGSSEAFF.